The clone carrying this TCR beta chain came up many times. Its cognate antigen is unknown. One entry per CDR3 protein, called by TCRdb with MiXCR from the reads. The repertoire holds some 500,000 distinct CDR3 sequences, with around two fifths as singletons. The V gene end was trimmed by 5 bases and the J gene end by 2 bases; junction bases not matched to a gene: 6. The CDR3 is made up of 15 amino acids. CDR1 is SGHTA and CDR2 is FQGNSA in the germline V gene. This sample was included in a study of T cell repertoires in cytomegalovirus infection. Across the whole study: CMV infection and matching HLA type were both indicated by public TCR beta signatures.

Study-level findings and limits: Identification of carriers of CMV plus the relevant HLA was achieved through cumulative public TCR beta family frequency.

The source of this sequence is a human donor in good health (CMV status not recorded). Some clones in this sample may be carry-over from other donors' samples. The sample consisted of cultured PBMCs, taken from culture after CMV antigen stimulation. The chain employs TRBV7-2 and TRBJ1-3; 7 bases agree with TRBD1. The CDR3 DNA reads TGTGCCAGCAGCCGCGGACAGGTGCCTGGAAACACCATATATTTT. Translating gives CASSRGQVPGNTIYF.